The clone carrying this T cell receptor (beta chain) was seen once. This record belongs to a study of graft-versus-host responses after intestinal transplantation. The CDR3 totals 12 residues. The germline CDR1 and CDR2 sequences are SGHDT and YYEEEE. V gave up 4 bases and J gave up 6 bases, with 9 bases separating them. Sequenced by immunoSEQ multiplex PCR; TCRdb stores in-frame clones only, minus some. The sample carries 95,000 to 100,000 clones, about 82% recorded once. The gene calls are TRBV5-6 and TRBJ2-3; D is ambiguous. The source of this sequence is a human patient who received an intestinal transplant, so some T cells may come from the graft donor. Sequenced here: PBMCs, sampled 255 days after intestinal transplant. CDR3 in DNA: TGTGCCAGCAGCACCCATGGGGATACGCAGTATTTT. Translation gives CASSTHGDTQYF.